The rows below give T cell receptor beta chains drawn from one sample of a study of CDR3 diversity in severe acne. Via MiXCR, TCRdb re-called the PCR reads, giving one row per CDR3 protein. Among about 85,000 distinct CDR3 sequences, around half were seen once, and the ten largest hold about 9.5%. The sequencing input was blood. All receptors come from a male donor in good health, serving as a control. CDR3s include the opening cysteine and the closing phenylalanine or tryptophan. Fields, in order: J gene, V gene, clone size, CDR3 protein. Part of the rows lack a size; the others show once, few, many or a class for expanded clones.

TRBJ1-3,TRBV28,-,CASSRRGSGNTIYF
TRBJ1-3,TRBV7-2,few,CASSLGSTSGNTIYF
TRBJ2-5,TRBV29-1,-,CSVEGTGAGETQYF
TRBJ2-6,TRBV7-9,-,CASGIGPASGANVLTF
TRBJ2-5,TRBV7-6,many,CASSHLQETQYF
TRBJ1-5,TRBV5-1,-,CASRQGDGNQPQHF
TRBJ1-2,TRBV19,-,CASNTRDTVNYGYTF
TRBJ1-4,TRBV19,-,CASSPIQGAVFTEKLFF
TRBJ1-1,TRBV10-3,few,CAILKTSGTEAFF
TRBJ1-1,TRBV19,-,CASSTPGQGRTEAFF
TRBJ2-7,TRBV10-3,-,CAISAGGDTDYEQYF
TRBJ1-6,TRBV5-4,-,CASSLGGGNNSPLHF
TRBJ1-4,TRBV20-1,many,CSARDAGQEKLFF
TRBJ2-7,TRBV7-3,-,CASSPGLAVNYEQYF
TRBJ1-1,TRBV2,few,CASSFGQGSTEAFF
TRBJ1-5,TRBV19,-,CASSAWTGNSNQPQHF
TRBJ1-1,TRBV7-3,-,CASSLFPGMVAEAFF
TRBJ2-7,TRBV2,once,CASSTGTAYEQYF
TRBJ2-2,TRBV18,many,CASSPNQGDSRDTGELFF
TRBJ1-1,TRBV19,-,CASSPNRGGLNTEAFF
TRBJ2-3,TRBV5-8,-,CASSLGLAGERDTQYF
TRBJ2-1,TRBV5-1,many,CASSFREGDNEQFF
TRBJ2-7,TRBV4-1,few,CASSQDSPGQGSYEQYF
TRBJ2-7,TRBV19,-,CASRDLAGGYEQYF
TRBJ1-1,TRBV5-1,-,CASSLGQGAAEAFF
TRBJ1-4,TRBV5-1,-,CASSLGTGGGSEKLFF
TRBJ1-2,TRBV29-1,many,CSVPTLTPLYGYTF
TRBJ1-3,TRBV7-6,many,CASSLFGVGNTIYF
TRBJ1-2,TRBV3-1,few,CASSPTTTGYGNYGYTF
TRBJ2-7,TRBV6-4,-,CASSETGRQTYEQYF
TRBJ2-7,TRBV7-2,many,CASSLGGGATYEQYF
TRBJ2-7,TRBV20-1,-,CSARLTSGYEQYF
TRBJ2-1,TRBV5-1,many,CASSPGTRVYNEQFF
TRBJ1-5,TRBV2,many,CASSPFFLGVSNQPQHF
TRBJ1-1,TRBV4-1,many,CASSQVWRGRTNTEAFF
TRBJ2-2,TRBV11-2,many,CASSFNLNTGELFF
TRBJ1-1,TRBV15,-,CATSSGRTDFTEAFF
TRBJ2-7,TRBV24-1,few,CATSAGPFQNGEQYF
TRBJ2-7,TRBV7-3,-,CASAGQGQYEQYF
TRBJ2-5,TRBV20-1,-,CSARDRSETQYF
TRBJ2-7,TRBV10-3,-,CATGLANYEQYF
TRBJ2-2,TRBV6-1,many,CASMGGNTGELFF
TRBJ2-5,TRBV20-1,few,CSAMREETQYF
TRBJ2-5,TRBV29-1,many,CSVERVETQYF
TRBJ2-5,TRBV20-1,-,CSAGRGGETQYF
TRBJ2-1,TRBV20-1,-,CSARKTSGRVNEQFF
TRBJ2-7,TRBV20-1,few,CSATGVGGTHEQYF
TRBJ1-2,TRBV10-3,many,CAITGKQGNYGYTF
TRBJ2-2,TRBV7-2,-,CASSRDRKYTGELFF
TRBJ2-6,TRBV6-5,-,CASSYNGGTEAF
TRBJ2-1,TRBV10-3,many,CAISQSNEQFF
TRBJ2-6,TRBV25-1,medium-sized,CASSSDRDPLDGANVLTF
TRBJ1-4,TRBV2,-,CASGERQGFEKLFF
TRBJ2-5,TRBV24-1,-,CATSDSTGEETQYF